The rows below give T cell receptor beta chains drawn from one sample of a study of blood T cell repertoires in COVID-19. TCRdb's copy holds only in-frame clones and misses some; the assay was immunoSEQ multiplex PCR. The sample carries 250,000 or so clones, nearly 95% recorded once. Sequencing was carried out using peripheral blood. The receptors come from a man younger than 40 with COVID-19, enrolled during active disease. CDR3s include the opening cysteine and the closing phenylalanine or tryptophan. The order of the fields is clone size, J gene, D gene, V gene, CDR3 protein, CDR3 DNA. D genes are given only for firm matches. The size field is filled for only some rows; it gives once, few, many or a size class.

abundance: NA
j_gene: TRBJ1-1
d_gene: NA
v_gene: TRBV3-1/TRBV3-2
CDR3aa: CASSSYGGNLEAFF
CDR3nt: TGTGCCAGCAGCTCGTACGGGGGGAACCTTGAAGCTTTCTTT

abundance: NA
j_gene: TRBJ2-1
d_gene: NA
v_gene: TRBV6-5
CDR3aa: CASSYSWQINNEQFF
CDR3nt: TGTGCCAGCAGTTACTCTTGGCAGATAAACAATGAGCAGTTCTTC

abundance: NA
j_gene: TRBJ2-6
d_gene: NA
v_gene: TRBV27
CDR3aa: CASYPPPVSGANVLTF
CDR3nt: TGTGCCAGCTACCCCCCCCCAGTCTCTGGGGCCAACGTCCTGACTTTC

abundance: NA
j_gene: TRBJ2-7
d_gene: NA
v_gene: TRBV7-9
CDR3aa: CASSFQSDWYEQYF
CDR3nt: TGTGCCAGCAGCTTCCAATCCGACTGGTACGAGCAGTACTTC

abundance: NA
j_gene: TRBJ1-5
d_gene: NA
v_gene: TRBV2
CDR3aa: CASSDLSQHQPQHF
CDR3nt: TGTGCCAGCAGTGACCTATCACAGCACCAGCCCCAGCATTTT

abundance: NA
j_gene: TRBJ1-3
d_gene: NA
v_gene: TRBV20-1
CDR3aa: CSASPSRAGNTIYF
CDR3nt: TGCAGTGCTAGTCCCAGCAGGGCTGGAAACACCATATATTTT

abundance: NA
j_gene: TRBJ2-7
d_gene: NA
v_gene: TRBV4-1
CDR3aa: CASSQEDRLDYEQYF
CDR3nt: TGCGCCAGCAGCCAAGAAGACAGGCTAGACTACGAGCAGTACTTC

abundance: NA
j_gene: TRBJ1-4
d_gene: TRBD1
v_gene: TRBV9
CDR3aa: CASSVGGQGVNEKLFF
CDR3nt: TGTGCCAGCAGCGTGGGTGGACAGGGAGTGAATGAAAAACTGTTTTTT

abundance: few
j_gene: TRBJ1-6
d_gene: NA
v_gene: TRBV5-4
CDR3aa: CASSGGTAQRNSPLHF
CDR3nt: TGTGCCAGCAGCGGCGGGACCGCCCAGAGGAATTCACCCCTCCACTTT

abundance: few
j_gene: TRBJ1-2
d_gene: NA
v_gene: TRBV5-6
CDR3aa: CASSLGENYGYTF
CDR3nt: TGTGCCAGCAGCTTGGGGGAGAACTATGGCTACACCTTC

abundance: NA
j_gene: TRBJ1-2
d_gene: TRBD1
v_gene: TRBV13
CDR3aa: CASSPQGVYGYGYTF
CDR3nt: TGTGCCAGCAGCCCGCAGGGGGTTTATGGCTATGGCTACACCTTC

abundance: NA
j_gene: TRBJ2-5
d_gene: NA
v_gene: TRBV5-1
CDR3aa: CASSLTGQQTQYF
CDR3nt: TGCGCCAGCAGCTTGACAGGGCAGCAGACCCAGTACTTC

abundance: NA
j_gene: TRBJ2-7
d_gene: TRBD1
v_gene: TRBV6-5
CDR3aa: CASSYLGQGRSYEQYF
CDR3nt: TGTGCCAGCAGTTATTTAGGACAGGGCCGCTCCTACGAGCAGTACTTC

abundance: NA
j_gene: TRBJ2-2
d_gene: TRBD2
v_gene: TRBV7-9
CDR3aa: CASSHTSGGPTGELFF
CDR3nt: TGTGCCAGCAGCCATACTAGCGGGGGACCCACCGGGGAGCTGTTTTTT

abundance: NA
j_gene: TRBJ2-3
d_gene: TRBD1
v_gene: TRBV6-5
CDR3aa: CASSYQGTGARDTQYF
CDR3nt: TGTGCCAGCAGTTACCAAGGGACAGGGGCTAGAGATACGCAGTATTTT

abundance: NA
j_gene: TRBJ1-6
d_gene: NA
v_gene: TRBV5-1
CDR3aa: CASGPVSSYNSPLHF
CDR3nt: TGCGCCAGCGGCCCAGTCAGCTCCTATAATTCACCCCTCCACTTT

abundance: NA
j_gene: TRBJ1-3
d_gene: NA
v_gene: TRBV11-2
CDR3aa: CASSLRGGGNTIYF
CDR3nt: TGTGCCAGCAGCTTAAGAGGGGGTGGAAACACCATATATTTT

abundance: once
j_gene: TRBJ2-6
d_gene: NA
v_gene: TRBV5-1
CDR3aa: CASQLGGSGANVLTF
CDR3nt: TGCGCCAGCCAACTTGGAGGGTCTGGGGCCAACGTCCTGACTTTC

abundance: NA
j_gene: TRBJ1-3
d_gene: NA
v_gene: TRBV2
CDR3aa: CASSELRGAPGNTIYF
CDR3nt: TGTGCCAGCAGTGAATTACGGGGGGCGCCGGGAAACACCATATATTTT

abundance: once
j_gene: TRBJ1-2
d_gene: TRBD1
v_gene: TRBV6-5
CDR3aa: CASSQTGGPARYTF
CDR3nt: TGTGCCAGCAGTCAGACAGGGGGTCCTGCTCGCTACACCTTC

abundance: NA
j_gene: TRBJ1-2
d_gene: TRBD1
v_gene: TRBV4-1
CDR3aa: CASSQSGTGGYGYTF
CDR3nt: TGCGCCAGCAGCCAAAGTGGGACAGGGGGGTATGGCTACACCTTC

abundance: once
j_gene: TRBJ2-7
d_gene: NA
v_gene: TRBV5-1
CDR3aa: CASSLENLDEQYF
CDR3nt: TGCGCCAGCAGCTTGGAGAACTTGGACGAGCAGTACTTC

abundance: NA
j_gene: TRBJ2-1
d_gene: NA
v_gene: TRBV5-5
CDR3aa: CASSLAWGPFGNEQFF
CDR3nt: TGTGCCAGCAGCTTGGCTTGGGGCCCCTTCGGGAATGAGCAGTTCTTC

abundance: NA
j_gene: TRBJ1-2
d_gene: TRBD1
v_gene: TRBV6-5
CDR3aa: CASRSGGRGYTF
CDR3nt: TGTGCCAGCAGATCAGGGGGTAGAGGCTACACCTTC

abundance: once
j_gene: TRBJ2-2
d_gene: NA
v_gene: TRBV9
CDR3aa: CASSNMAGDTGELFF
CDR3nt: TGTGCCAGCAGCAACATGGCGGGCGACACCGGGGAGCTGTTTTTT

abundance: NA
j_gene: TRBJ2-1
d_gene: TRBD2
v_gene: TRBV4-1
CDR3aa: CASSQIDLGLAGGNEQFF
CDR3nt: TGCGCCAGCAGCCAAATAGATTTGGGACTAGCGGGGGGCAATGAGCAGTTCTTC

abundance: NA
j_gene: TRBJ1-5
d_gene: TRBD1
v_gene: TRBV5-6
CDR3aa: CASSLAARQGNQPQHF
CDR3nt: TGTGCCAGCAGCTTGGCCGCGAGACAGGGAAATCAGCCCCAGCATTTT

abundance: NA
j_gene: TRBJ1-6
d_gene: NA
v_gene: TRBV6-1
CDR3aa: CASSELNVRSPLHF
CDR3nt: TGTGCCAGCAGTGAACTGAATGTGAGATCACCCCTCCACTTT

abundance: NA
j_gene: TRBJ1-2
d_gene: NA
v_gene: TRBV6-5
CDR3aa: CASRETGASNYGYTF
CDR3nt: TGTGCCAGCAGGGAGACAGGCGCTTCTAACTATGGCTACACCTTC

abundance: NA
j_gene: TRBJ2-3
d_gene: TRBD2
v_gene: TRBV5-6
CDR3aa: CASRLADRATDTQYF
CDR3nt: TGTGCCAGCAGACTAGCGGACCGGGCCACAGATACGCAGTATTTT

abundance: once
j_gene: TRBJ2-3
d_gene: NA
v_gene: TRBV4-1
CDR3aa: CASSHRVPVSDTQYF
CDR3nt: TGCGCCAGCAGCCATAGAGTCCCCGTGTCGGATACGCAGTATTTT

abundance: NA
j_gene: TRBJ1-1
d_gene: NA
v_gene: TRBV2
CDR3aa: CASSEIRGRGAEAFF
CDR3nt: TGTGCCAGCAGTGAAATCCGGGGGAGGGGTGCTGAAGCTTTCTTT

abundance: NA
j_gene: TRBJ2-5
d_gene: TRBD2
v_gene: TRBV5-1
CDR3aa: CASSWGGNLKETQYF
CDR3nt: TGCGCCAGCAGCTGGGGGGGAAACCTGAAAGAGACCCAGTACTTC

abundance: once
j_gene: TRBJ2-5
d_gene: TRBD2
v_gene: TRBV19
CDR3aa: CASSPRGVETQYF
CDR3nt: TGTGCCAGTAGTCCGCGGGGGGTCGAGACCCAGTACTTC

abundance: once
j_gene: TRBJ2-1
d_gene: NA
v_gene: TRBV7-3
CDR3aa: CASSSIEASSYNEQFF
CDR3nt: TGTGCCAGCAGCTCAATTGAGGCGAGCTCCTACAATGAGCAGTTCTTC

abundance: NA
j_gene: TRBJ2-1
d_gene: TRBD1
v_gene: TRBV7-2
CDR3aa: CASSLGQVGDNEQFF
CDR3nt: TGTGCCAGCAGCCTGGGACAGGTTGGGGACAATGAGCAGTTCTTC

abundance: NA
j_gene: TRBJ1-2
d_gene: NA
v_gene: TRBV6-5
CDR3aa: CASGGLGSNYGYTF
CDR3nt: TGTGCCAGCGGCGGCCTTGGCAGCAACTATGGCTACACCTTC

abundance: NA
j_gene: TRBJ2-7
d_gene: TRBD2
v_gene: TRBV13
CDR3aa: CASSIRFAGGHEQYF
CDR3nt: TGTGCCAGCAGCATTAGGTTTGCGGGGGGTCATGAGCAGTACTTC

abundance: NA
j_gene: TRBJ1-1
d_gene: TRBD1
v_gene: TRBV28
CDR3aa: CAIRQGARATEAFF
CDR3nt: TGTGCCATTAGGCAGGGGGCTCGGGCCACTGAAGCTTTCTTT

abundance: NA
j_gene: TRBJ2-3
d_gene: NA
v_gene: TRBV4-1
CDR3aa: CASSPAQTGPSTDTQYF
CDR3nt: TGCGCCAGCAGCCCAGCCCAGACAGGTCCGAGCACAGATACGCAGTATTTT

abundance: NA
j_gene: TRBJ1-1
d_gene: NA
v_gene: TRBV10-3
CDR3aa: CAISESAVNTEAFF
CDR3nt: TGTGCCATCAGTGAGTCTGCAGTGAACACTGAAGCTTTCTTT

abundance: NA
j_gene: TRBJ1-2
d_gene: TRBD1
v_gene: TRBV12-5
CDR3aa: CASGSGTGVEGYTF
CDR3nt: TGTGCTAGTGGTTCCGGGACAGGGGTGGAAGGCTACACCTTC

abundance: NA
j_gene: TRBJ2-3
d_gene: TRBD2
v_gene: TRBV9
CDR3aa: CASSEERGGRGDTQYF
CDR3nt: TGTGCCAGCAGCGAAGAGCGGGGGGGCCGCGGAGATACGCAGTATTTT

abundance: NA
j_gene: TRBJ1-2
d_gene: TRBD1
v_gene: TRBV27
CDR3aa: CASSSGTGPHFNYGYTF
CDR3nt: TGTGCCAGCAGCTCCGGGACAGGGCCCCACTTTAACTATGGCTACACCTTC

abundance: NA
j_gene: TRBJ1-5
d_gene: TRBD1
v_gene: TRBV5-6
CDR3aa: CASSEKGQGAGQPQHF
CDR3nt: TGTGCCAGCAGTGAGAAGGGACAGGGGGCCGGGCAGCCCCAGCATTTT

abundance: once
j_gene: TRBJ1-2
d_gene: NA
v_gene: TRBV6-5
CDR3aa: CASSLDSYGYTF
CDR3nt: TGTGCCAGCAGTCTGGACAGCTATGGCTACACCTTC

abundance: NA
j_gene: TRBJ1-1
d_gene: TRBD1
v_gene: TRBV9
CDR3aa: CASSVGDRGPEAFF
CDR3nt: TGTGCCAGCAGCGTCGGGGACAGGGGGCCCGAAGCTTTCTTT

abundance: NA
j_gene: TRBJ2-7
d_gene: NA
v_gene: TRBV10-3
CDR3aa: CAITPGDGSFYEQYF
CDR3nt: TGTGCCATCACCCCAGGGGACGGATCATTCTACGAGCAGTACTTC

abundance: NA
j_gene: TRBJ2-3
d_gene: TRBD1
v_gene: TRBV6-6
CDR3aa: CASSPISTGGISTDTQYF
CDR3nt: TGTGCCAGCAGTCCAATTTCGACAGGGGGAATTAGCACAGATACGCAGTATTTT